These T cell receptor beta chains were read from a single sample in a study of tumor-infiltrating lymphocytes in glioblastoma multiforme. TCRdb analysed the multiplex PCR reads with MiXCR anew, one entry per CDR3 protein. Here the sample spans about 32,000 distinct CDR3 sequences, roughly three fifths being singletons. Specimen: brain tumor tissue. Receptors originate from a male donor with glioblastoma. CDR3s include the opening cysteine and the closing phenylalanine or tryptophan. A D gene is named only where the DNA matches it firmly. Where a row states a size, it is once, few, many or the class of an expanded clone; other rows omit it.

cdr3_aa: CSVSGQGNYGYTF
cdr3_nt: TGCAGCGTTTCGGGGCAAGGGAACTATGGCTACACCTTC
v_call: TRBV29-1
clone_size: NA
d_call: NA
j_call: TRBJ1-2

cdr3_aa: CASSESRGRLSLYTF
cdr3_nt: TGCGCCAGCAGTGAGTCAAGGGGGCGCCTAAGCCTCTACACCTTC
v_call: TRBV10-1
clone_size: many
d_call: TRBD1
j_call: TRBJ1-2

cdr3_aa: CSLTGTGDYGQYF
cdr3_nt: TGCAGTCTTACCGGGACAGGGGATTACGGGCAGTACTTC
v_call: TRBV29-1
clone_size: NA
d_call: TRBD1
j_call: TRBJ2-7

cdr3_aa: CASSRQGNQPQHF
cdr3_nt: TGTGCCAGTAGTAGACAGGGGAATCAGCCCCAGCATTTT
v_call: TRBV19
clone_size: NA
d_call: TRBD1
j_call: TRBJ1-5

cdr3_aa: CSAPVSTVSEAFF
cdr3_nt: TGCAGTGCACCCGTTAGTACGGTCTCTGAAGCTTTCTTT
v_call: TRBV20-1
clone_size: NA
d_call: NA
j_call: TRBJ1-1

cdr3_aa: CAISEGQEGEELLF
cdr3_nt: TGTGCCATCAGTGAGGGCCAGGAGGGAGAAGAACTGCTTTTT
v_call: TRBV10-3
clone_size: NA
d_call: NA
j_call: TRBJ1-4

cdr3_aa: CASSYHEESTEALF
cdr3_nt: TGTGCCAGCAGTTATCATGAAGAGAGCACTGAAGCTTTATTT
v_call: TRBV6-5
clone_size: NA
d_call: NA
j_call: TRBJ1-1

cdr3_aa: CASSQGWGGQETQYF
cdr3_nt: TGCGCCAGCAGCCAAGGGTGGGGGGGACAAGAGACCCAGTACTTC
v_call: TRBV4-1
clone_size: NA
d_call: TRBD2
j_call: TRBJ2-5

cdr3_aa: CAADAGRDQPQHF
cdr3_nt: TGTGCCGCAGATGCAGGGAGAGATCAGCCCCAGCATTTT
v_call: TRBV6-6
clone_size: NA
d_call: NA
j_call: TRBJ1-5

cdr3_aa: CASILGGGQPQHF
cdr3_nt: TGTGCCAGCATCCTCGGGGGCGGTCAGCCCCAGCATTTT
v_call: TRBV6-1
clone_size: many
d_call: NA
j_call: TRBJ1-5

cdr3_aa: CASSPPGGRSYNEQFF
cdr3_nt: TGTGCCAGCAGCCCTCCCGGTGGGAGGTCCTACAATGAGCAGTTCTTC
v_call: TRBV11-2
clone_size: medium-sized
d_call: NA
j_call: TRBJ2-1

cdr3_aa: CASSQEWREQYF
cdr3_nt: TGCGCCAGCAGCCAAGAATGGCGGGAGCAGTACTTC
v_call: TRBV4-1
clone_size: NA
d_call: NA
j_call: TRBJ2-7

cdr3_aa: CASSSGHRLYERYF
cdr3_nt: TGTGCCAGCAGCTCCGGGCATCGGCTCTACGAGCGGTACTTC
v_call: TRBV7-9
clone_size: NA
d_call: NA
j_call: TRBJ2-7

cdr3_aa: CSAYRATGETQYF
cdr3_nt: TGCAGTGCTTACCGGGCCACGGGGGAGACCCAGTACTTC
v_call: TRBV20-1
clone_size: NA
d_call: NA
j_call: TRBJ2-5

cdr3_aa: CASSLRREKSEASF
cdr3_nt: TGTGCCAGCAGCTTACGGAGGGAAAAGTCTGAAGCTTCATTT
v_call: TRBV7-9
clone_size: few
d_call: NA
j_call: TRBJ1-1

cdr3_aa: CASSTQGATYGYTF
cdr3_nt: TGTGCCAGCAGTACCCAGGGGGCTACCTATGGCTACACCTTC
v_call: TRBV6-5
clone_size: many
d_call: TRBD1
j_call: TRBJ1-2

cdr3_aa: CASSPAGINEGYTF
cdr3_nt: TGTGCCAGCAGCCCCGCCGGGATCAATGAAGGCTACACCTTC
v_call: TRBV11-1
clone_size: NA
d_call: NA
j_call: TRBJ1-2

cdr3_aa: CASSLARHPSGVHEQYF
cdr3_nt: TGTGCCAGCAGCTTAGCCCGACACCCCTCGGGGGTCCACGAGCAGTACTTC
v_call: TRBV11-2
clone_size: once
d_call: NA
j_call: TRBJ2-7

cdr3_aa: CAISEGTSFGQETQYF
cdr3_nt: TGTGCCATCAGTGAGGGGACTAGCTTTGGCCAAGAGACCCAGTACTTC
v_call: TRBV10-3
clone_size: many
d_call: TRBD2
j_call: TRBJ2-5

cdr3_aa: CASSYSYTGARNSHLHF
cdr3_nt: TGTGCCAGCAGTTACTCATACACAGGGGCGCGGAATTCACACCTCCATTTT
v_call: TRBV6-5
clone_size: NA
d_call: TRBD1
j_call: TRBJ1-6

cdr3_aa: CASRLSSSYEQYF
cdr3_nt: TGTGCCAGCAGGCTATCCAGTTCCTACGAGCAGTACTTC
v_call: TRBV12-3/TRBV12-4
clone_size: NA
d_call: NA
j_call: TRBJ2-7

cdr3_aa: CASSLGLADGGQFF
cdr3_nt: TGTGCCAGCAGCTTGGGTCTAGCGGACGGCGGGCAGTTCTTC
v_call: TRBV5-4
clone_size: NA
d_call: TRBD2
j_call: TRBJ2-1

cdr3_aa: CASSLGSDEKLFF
cdr3_nt: TGCGCCAGCAGCTTGGGATCGGATGAAAAACTGTTTTTT
v_call: TRBV5-1
clone_size: few
d_call: NA
j_call: TRBJ1-4

cdr3_aa: CASSLSVSAERYF
cdr3_nt: TGTGCCAGCAGCTTATCTGTTAGTGCCGAGCGGTACTTC
v_call: TRBV11-2
clone_size: NA
d_call: NA
j_call: TRBJ2-7

cdr3_aa: CASSERGEELFF
cdr3_nt: TGTGCCAGCAGTGAACGGGGCGAGGAGCTGTTTTTT
v_call: TRBV2
clone_size: NA
d_call: NA
j_call: TRBJ2-2

cdr3_aa: CAISWVSCSGSNVLTF
cdr3_nt: TGTGCCATCAGCTGGGTATCATGCTCTGGGTCCAACGTCCTGACTTTC
v_call: TRBV10-3
clone_size: NA
d_call: NA
j_call: TRBJ2-6

cdr3_aa: CASSRGALASTGELFF
cdr3_nt: TGTGCCAGCAGCCGGGGAGCCCTAGCATCCACCGGGGAGCTGTTTTTT
v_call: TRBV4-2
clone_size: NA
d_call: NA
j_call: TRBJ2-2

cdr3_aa: CATSPPGGNTGEMFF
cdr3_nt: TGTGCCACCAGCCCCCCCGGCGGGAACACCGGGGAGATGTTTTTT
v_call: TRBV24-1
clone_size: NA
d_call: NA
j_call: TRBJ2-2

cdr3_aa: CASSLGRRHNEQSF
cdr3_nt: TGTGCCAGCAGCTTAGGCAGGAGGCACAATGAGCAGTCCTTC
v_call: TRBV11-2
clone_size: NA
d_call: NA
j_call: TRBJ2-1

cdr3_aa: CASSDFAGPTETQYF
cdr3_nt: TGCGCCAGCAGTGACTTTGCAGGGCCCACGGAGACCCAGTACTTC
v_call: TRBV10-2
clone_size: NA
d_call: NA
j_call: TRBJ2-5

cdr3_aa: CASRGGGALWMNTQAFF
cdr3_nt: TGCGCCAGCCGCGGGGGGGGGGCGTTGTGGATGAACACTCAAGCTTTCTTT
v_call: TRBV5-1
clone_size: NA
d_call: NA
j_call: TRBJ1-1

cdr3_aa: CASSFSTGTGSGEIQYF
cdr3_nt: TGTGCCAGCAGCTTTAGCACGGGGACAGGGTCTGGCGAGATCCAGTACTTC
v_call: TRBV11-2
clone_size: NA
d_call: TRBD1
j_call: TRBJ2-5

cdr3_aa: CVSSRKGRPSSYEQYF
cdr3_nt: TGTGTCAGCAGTAGGAAGGGACGTCCGAGCTCCTACGAGCAGTACTTC
v_call: TRBV6-5
clone_size: NA
d_call: NA
j_call: TRBJ2-7

cdr3_aa: CSASWSGSLGGETQYF
cdr3_nt: TGCAGTGCTAGTTGGTCTGGGAGTCTGGGCGGAGAGACCCAGTACTTC
v_call: TRBV20-1
clone_size: many
d_call: NA
j_call: TRBJ2-5

cdr3_aa: CASSPFFQVGGDTQYF
cdr3_nt: TGTGCCAGCAGTCCCTTCTTTCAGGTCGGGGGAGATACGCAGTATTTT
v_call: TRBV28
clone_size: few
d_call: NA
j_call: TRBJ2-3

cdr3_aa: CASSRSTGVYIETFF
cdr3_nt: TGCGCCAGTAGCCGAAGTACAGGGGTGTACATTGAAACTTTCTTT
v_call: TRBV4-1
clone_size: NA
d_call: TRBD1
j_call: TRBJ1-1

cdr3_aa: CSGAGTRIDKQSF
cdr3_nt: TGCAGCGGAGCCGGGACTCGCATAGATAAGCAGTCTTTT
v_call: TRBV29-1
clone_size: NA
d_call: NA
j_call: TRBJ2-3